This T cell receptor beta chain was identified during a study of blood T cell repertoires in COVID-19. As for the study in general: Sample material is recorded as cDNA or gDNA derived from T cells, B-cell-depleted T cells, or PBMCs.

V lost 1 base to trimming and J lost 3 bases, with 12 bases between them. This CDR3 is built from 16 residues. Germline CDR1 is KGHSH and CDR2 is LQKENI. Study processing details: How many nucleated cells were present was estimated from reference gene primer amplification. The repertoire was sequenced with immunoSEQ multiplex PCR; TCRdb's copy has only in-frame clones and lacks some. The DNA gave D and trimming, while V, J and clone size come from that table. The repertoire has about 59,000 clones, 79% of them found once; the top ten carry roughly 3%. Sequencing was performed on peripheral blood. V and J are TRBV18 and TRBJ2-2; D remains ambiguous. The TCR sequence derives from a man aged 55 to 70 with acute or convalescent COVID-19. The CDR3 sequence is CASSPQGAGDTGELFF. Written as DNA, the CDR3 is TGTGCCAGCTCACCACAAGGAGCCGGCGACACCGGGGAGCTGTTTTTT.